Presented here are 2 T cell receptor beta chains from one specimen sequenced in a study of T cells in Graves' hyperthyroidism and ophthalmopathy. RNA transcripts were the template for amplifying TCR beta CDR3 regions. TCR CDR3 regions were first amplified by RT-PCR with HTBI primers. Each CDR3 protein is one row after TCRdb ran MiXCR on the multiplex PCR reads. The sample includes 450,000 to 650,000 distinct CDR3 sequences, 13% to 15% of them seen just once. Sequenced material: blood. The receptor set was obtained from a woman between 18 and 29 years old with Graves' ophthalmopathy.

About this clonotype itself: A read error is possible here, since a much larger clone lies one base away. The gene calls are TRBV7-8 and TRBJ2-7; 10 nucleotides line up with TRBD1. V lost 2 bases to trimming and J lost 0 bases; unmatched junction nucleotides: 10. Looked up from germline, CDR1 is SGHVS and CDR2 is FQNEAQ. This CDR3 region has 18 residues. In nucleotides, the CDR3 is TGTGCCAGCAGCTTATACCTCTTAAGGGACAGGGGCTCCTACGAGCAGTACTTC. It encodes CASSLYLLRDRGSYEQYF.

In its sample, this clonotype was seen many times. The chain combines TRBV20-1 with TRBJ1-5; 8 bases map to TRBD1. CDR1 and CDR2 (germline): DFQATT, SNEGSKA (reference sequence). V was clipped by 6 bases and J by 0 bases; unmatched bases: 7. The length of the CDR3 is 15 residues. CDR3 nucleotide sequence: TGCAGTGCAACGAGGACAGGGATTAGCAATCAGCCCCAGCATTTT. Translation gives CSATRTGISNQPQHF.